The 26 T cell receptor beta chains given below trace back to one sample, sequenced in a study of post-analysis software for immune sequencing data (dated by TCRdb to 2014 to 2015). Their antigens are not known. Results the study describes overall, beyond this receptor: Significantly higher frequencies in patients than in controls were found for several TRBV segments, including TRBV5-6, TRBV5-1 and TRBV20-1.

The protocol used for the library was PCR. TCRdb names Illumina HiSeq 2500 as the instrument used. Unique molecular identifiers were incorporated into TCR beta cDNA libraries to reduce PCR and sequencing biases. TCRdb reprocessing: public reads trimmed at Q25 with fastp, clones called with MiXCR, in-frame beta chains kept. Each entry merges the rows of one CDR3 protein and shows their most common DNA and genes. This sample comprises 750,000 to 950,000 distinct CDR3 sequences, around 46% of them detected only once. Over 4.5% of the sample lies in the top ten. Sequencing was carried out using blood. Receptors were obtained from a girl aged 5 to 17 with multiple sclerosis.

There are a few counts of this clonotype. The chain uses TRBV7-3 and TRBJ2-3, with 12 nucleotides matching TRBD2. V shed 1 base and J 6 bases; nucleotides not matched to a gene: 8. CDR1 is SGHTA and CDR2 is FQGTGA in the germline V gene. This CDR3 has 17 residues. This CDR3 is CASSLSLAGGVGDTQYF. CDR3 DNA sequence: TGTGCCAGCAGCTTAAGTCTAGCGGGAGGGGTAGGGGATACGCAGTATTTT.

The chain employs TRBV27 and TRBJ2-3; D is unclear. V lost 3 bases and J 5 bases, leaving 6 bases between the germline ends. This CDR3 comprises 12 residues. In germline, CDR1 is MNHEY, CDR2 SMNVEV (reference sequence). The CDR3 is CASSFLGDTQYF. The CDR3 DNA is TGTGCCAGCAGTTTTTTGGGAGATACGCAGTATTTT.

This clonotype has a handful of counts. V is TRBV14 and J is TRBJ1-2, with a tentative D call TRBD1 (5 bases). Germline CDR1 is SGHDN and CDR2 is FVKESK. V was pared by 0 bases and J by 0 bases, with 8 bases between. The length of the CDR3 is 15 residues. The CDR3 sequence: CASSQDRQTNYGYTF. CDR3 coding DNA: TGTGCCAGCAGCCAAGACCGACAGACTAACTATGGCTACACCTTC.

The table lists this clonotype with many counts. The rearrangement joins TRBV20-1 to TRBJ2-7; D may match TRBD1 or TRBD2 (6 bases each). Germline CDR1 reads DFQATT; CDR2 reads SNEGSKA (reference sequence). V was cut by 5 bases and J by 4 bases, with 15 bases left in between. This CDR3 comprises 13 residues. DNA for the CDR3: TGCAGTGCTCCACTGGGGGGCGGATACGAGCAGTACTTC. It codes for CSAPLGGGYEQYF.

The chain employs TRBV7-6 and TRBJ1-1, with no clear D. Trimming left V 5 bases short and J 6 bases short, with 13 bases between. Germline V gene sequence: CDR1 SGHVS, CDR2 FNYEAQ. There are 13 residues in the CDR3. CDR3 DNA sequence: TGTGCCAGCAGCGAGGAGGGTCGGGCTGAAGCTTTCTTT. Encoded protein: CASSEEGRAEAFF.

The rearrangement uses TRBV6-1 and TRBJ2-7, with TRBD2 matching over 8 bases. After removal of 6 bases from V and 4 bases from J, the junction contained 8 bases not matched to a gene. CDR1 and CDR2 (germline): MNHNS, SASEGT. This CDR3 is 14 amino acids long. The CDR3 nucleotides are TGTGCCAGCAGAATAAGCGGGAGTCCGTACGAGCAGTACTTC. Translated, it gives CASRISGSPYEQYF.

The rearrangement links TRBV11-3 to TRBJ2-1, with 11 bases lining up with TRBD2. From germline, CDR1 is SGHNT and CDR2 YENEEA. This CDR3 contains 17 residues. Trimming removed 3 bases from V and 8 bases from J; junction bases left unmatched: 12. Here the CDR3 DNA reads TGTGCCAGCAGCTTCCCGAAAACTAGCGGGAGTAGTTATGAGCAGTTCTTC. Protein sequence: CASSFPKTSGSSYEQFF. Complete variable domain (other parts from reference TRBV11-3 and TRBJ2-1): EAGVVQSPRYKIIEKKQPVAFWCNPISGHNTLYWYLQNLGQGPELLIRYENEEAVDDSQLPKDRFSAERLKGVDSTLKIQPAELGDSAVYLCASSFPKTSGSSYEQFFGPGTRLTVL.

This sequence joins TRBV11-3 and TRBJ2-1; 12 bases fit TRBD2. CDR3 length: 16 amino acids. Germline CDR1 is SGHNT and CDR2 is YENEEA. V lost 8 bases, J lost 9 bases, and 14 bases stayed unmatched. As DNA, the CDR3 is TGTGCCAGCGGGGGCACTAGCGGGAGGACTTACGGTGAGCAGTTCTTC. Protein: CASGGTSGRTYGEQFF.

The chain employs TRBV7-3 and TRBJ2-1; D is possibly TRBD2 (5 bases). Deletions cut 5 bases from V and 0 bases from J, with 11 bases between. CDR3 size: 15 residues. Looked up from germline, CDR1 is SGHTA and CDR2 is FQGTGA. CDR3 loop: CASSLATGSYNEQFF. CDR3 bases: TGTGCCAGCAGCCTAGCTACCGGCTCCTACAATGAGCAGTTCTTC.

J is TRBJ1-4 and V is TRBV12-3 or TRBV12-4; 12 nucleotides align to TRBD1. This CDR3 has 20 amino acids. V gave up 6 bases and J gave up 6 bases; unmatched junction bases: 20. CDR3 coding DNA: TGTGCCAGCAGGCCTGGCTTGGGACAGGGGGCGAATGGGGGCCATGAAAAACTGTTTTTT. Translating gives CASRPGLGQGANGGHEKLFF.

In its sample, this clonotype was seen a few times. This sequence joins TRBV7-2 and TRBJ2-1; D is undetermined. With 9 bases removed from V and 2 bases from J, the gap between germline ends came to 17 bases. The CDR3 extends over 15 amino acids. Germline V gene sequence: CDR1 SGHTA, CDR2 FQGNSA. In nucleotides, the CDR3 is TGTGCCAGTAAGTTGAGGAGTCGAGCCTACAATGAGCAGTTCTTC. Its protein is CASKLRSRAYNEQFF.

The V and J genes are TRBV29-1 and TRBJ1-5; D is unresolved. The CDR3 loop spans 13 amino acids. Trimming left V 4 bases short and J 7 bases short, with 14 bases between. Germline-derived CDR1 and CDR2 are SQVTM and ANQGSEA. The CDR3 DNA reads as TGCAGCGTTGCATCGGGGTTACAACAGCCCCAGCATTTT. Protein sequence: CSVASGLQQPQHF.

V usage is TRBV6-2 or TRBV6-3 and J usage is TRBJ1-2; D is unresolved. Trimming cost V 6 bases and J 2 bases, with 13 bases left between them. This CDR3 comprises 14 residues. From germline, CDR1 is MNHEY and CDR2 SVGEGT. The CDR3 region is CASSRASANYGYTF. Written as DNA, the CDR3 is TGTGCCAGCAGCCGAGCTTCAGCGAACTATGGCTACACCTTC.

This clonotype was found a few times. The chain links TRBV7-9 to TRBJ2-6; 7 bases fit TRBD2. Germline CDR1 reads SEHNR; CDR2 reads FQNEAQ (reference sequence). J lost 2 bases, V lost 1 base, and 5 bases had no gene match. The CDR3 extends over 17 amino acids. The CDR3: CASSLGEGSAGANVLTF. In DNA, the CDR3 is TGTGCCAGCAGCTTAGGGGAGGGCTCGGCTGGGGCCAACGTCCTGACTTTC.

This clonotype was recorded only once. The CDR3 DNA sequence: TGTGCCACCCAAGAGGATCGTGGCTATGGCTACACCTTC. Translated: CATQEDRGYGYTF. V usage is TRBV27 and J usage is TRBJ1-2; D is unresolved. V was trimmed by 10 bases and J by 4 bases, leaving 16 bases between them. CDR3 size: 13 residues. The germline V gene encodes CDR1 MNHEY and CDR2 SMNVEV (reference sequence).

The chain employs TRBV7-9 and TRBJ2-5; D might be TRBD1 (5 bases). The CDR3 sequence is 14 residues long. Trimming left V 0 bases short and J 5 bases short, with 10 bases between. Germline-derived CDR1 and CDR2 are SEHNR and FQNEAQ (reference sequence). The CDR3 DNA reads TGTGCCAGCAGCTTAGCGCAGGGTGTGGAGACCCAGTACTTC. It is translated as CASSLAQGVETQYF. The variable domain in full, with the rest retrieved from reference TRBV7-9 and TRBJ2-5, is DTGVSQNPRHKITKRGQNVTFRCDPISEHNRLYWYRQTLGQGPEFLTYFQNEAQLEKSRLLSDRFSAERPKGSFSTLEIQRTEQGDSAMYLCASSLAQGVETQYFGPGTRLLVL.

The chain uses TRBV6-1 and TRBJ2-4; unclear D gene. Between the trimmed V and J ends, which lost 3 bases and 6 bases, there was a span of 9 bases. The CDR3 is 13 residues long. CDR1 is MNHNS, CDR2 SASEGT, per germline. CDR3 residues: CASSEAQRNIQYF. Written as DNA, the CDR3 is TGTGCCAGCAGTGAGGCCCAGAGAAACATTCAGTACTTC.

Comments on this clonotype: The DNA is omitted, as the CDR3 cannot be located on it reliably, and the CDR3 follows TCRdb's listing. The CDR3 is CASSSSPSPVDGELFF. V is TRBV28 and J is TRBJ2-2; the D call in the table, TRBD1, was not verified against the DNA. From its first to its last residue, the CDR3 has 16 amino acids. Germline-derived CDR1 and CDR2 are MDHEN and SYDVKM.

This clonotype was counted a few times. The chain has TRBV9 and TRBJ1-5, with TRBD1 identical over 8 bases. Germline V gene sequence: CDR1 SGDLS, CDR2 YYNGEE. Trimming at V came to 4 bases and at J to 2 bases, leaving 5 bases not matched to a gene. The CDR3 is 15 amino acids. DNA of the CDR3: TGTGCCAGCAGCCCGACAGGGGCGGGCAATCAGCCCCAGCATTTT. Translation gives CASSPTGAGNQPQHF.

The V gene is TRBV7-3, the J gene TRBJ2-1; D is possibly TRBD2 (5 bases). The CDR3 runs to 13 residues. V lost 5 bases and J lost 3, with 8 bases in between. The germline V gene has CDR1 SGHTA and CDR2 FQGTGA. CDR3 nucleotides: TGTGCCAGCAGCCGGGAAGACTACAATGAGCAGTTCTTC. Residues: CASSREDYNEQFF. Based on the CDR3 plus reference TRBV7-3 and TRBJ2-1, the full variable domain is GAGVSQTPSNKVTEKGKYVELRCDPISGHTALYWYRQSLGQGPEFLIYFQGTGAADDSGLPNDRFFAVRPEGSVSTLKIQRTERGDSAVYLCASSREDYNEQFFGPGTRLTVL.

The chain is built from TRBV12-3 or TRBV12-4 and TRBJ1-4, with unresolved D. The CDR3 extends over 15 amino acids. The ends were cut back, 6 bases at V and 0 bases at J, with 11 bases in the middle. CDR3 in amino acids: CASSGLVTTNEKLFF. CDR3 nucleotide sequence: TGTGCCAGCAGCGGGTTGGTCACAACTAATGAAAAACTGTTTTTT.

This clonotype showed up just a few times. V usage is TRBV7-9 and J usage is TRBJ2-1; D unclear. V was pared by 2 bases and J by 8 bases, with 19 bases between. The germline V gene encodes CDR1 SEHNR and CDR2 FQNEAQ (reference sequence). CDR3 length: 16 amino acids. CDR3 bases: TGTGCCAGCAGCTTATTATCCCACTCTGCCGTCGATGAGCAGTTCTTC. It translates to CASSLLSHSAVDEQFF.

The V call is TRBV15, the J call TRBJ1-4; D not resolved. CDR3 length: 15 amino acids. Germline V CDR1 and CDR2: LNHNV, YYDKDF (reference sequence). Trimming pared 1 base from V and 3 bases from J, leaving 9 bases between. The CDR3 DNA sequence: TGTGCCACCAGCAGAGGGTCAGATCCTAATGAAAAACTGTTTTTT. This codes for CATSRGSDPNEKLFF.

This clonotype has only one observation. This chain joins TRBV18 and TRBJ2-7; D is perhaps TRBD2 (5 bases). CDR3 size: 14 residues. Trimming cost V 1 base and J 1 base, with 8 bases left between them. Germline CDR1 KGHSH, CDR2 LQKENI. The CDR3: CASSPLAPSYEQYF. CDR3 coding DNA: TGTGCCAGCTCACCACTAGCGCCTTCCTACGAGCAGTACTTC.

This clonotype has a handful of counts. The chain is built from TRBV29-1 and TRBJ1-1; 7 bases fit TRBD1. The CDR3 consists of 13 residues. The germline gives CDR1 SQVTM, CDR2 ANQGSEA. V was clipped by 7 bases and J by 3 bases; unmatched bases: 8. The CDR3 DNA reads TGCAGCGGGAACGACAGGGTTGACACTGAAGCTTTCTTT. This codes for CSGNDRVDTEAFF.

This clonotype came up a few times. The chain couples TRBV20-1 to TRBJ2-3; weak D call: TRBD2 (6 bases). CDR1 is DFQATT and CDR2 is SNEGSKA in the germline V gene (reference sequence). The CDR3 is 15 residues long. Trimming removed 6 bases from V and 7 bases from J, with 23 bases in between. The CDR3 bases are TGCAGTGCCAAAAGAGCGGGTTCCCGCGAAAATACGCAGTATTTT. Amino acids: CSAKRAGSRENTQYF.